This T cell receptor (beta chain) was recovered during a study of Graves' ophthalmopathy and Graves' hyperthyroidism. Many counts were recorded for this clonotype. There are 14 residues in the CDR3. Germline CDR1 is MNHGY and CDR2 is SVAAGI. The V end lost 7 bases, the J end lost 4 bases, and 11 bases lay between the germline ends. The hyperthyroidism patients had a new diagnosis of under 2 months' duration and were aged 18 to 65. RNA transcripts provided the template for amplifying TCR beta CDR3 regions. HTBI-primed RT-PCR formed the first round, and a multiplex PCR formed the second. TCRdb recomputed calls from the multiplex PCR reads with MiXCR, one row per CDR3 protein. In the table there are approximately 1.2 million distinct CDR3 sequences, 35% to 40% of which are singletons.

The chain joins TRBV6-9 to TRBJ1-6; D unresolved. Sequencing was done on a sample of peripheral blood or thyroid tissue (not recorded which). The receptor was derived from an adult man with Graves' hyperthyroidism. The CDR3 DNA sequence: TGTGCCAGCACCCTCAGGACTTATAATTCACCCCTCCACTTT. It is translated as CASTLRTYNSPLHF.